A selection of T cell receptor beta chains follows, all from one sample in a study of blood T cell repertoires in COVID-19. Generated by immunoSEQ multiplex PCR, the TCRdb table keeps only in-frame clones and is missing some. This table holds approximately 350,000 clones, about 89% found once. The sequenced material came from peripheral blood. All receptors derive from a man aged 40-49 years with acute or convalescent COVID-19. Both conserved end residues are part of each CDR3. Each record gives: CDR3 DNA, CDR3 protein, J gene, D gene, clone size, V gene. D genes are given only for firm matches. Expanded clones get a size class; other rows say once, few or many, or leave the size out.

cdr3_nt: TGTGCCAGCAGCCCCCTGGATAGGCAGGGCTATGGCTACACCTTC
cdr3_aa: CASSPLDRQGYGYTF
j_call: TRBJ1-2
d_call: NA
clone_size: NA
v_call: TRBV7-9

cdr3_nt: TGTGCCAGCAGGAACGGACAGGGGAATCAGCCCCAGCATTTT
cdr3_aa: CASRNGQGNQPQHF
j_call: TRBJ1-5
d_call: TRBD1
clone_size: NA
v_call: TRBV2

cdr3_nt: TGTGCCAGCAGCCAGCTTCTAACCGGGGAGCTGTTTTTT
cdr3_aa: CASSQLLTGELFF
j_call: TRBJ2-2
d_call: NA
clone_size: NA
v_call: TRBV3-1/TRBV3-2

cdr3_nt: TGTGCCAGCAGCCAAAATCCAGGGGACTCTGGAAACACCATATATTTT
cdr3_aa: CASSQNPGDSGNTIYF
j_call: TRBJ1-3
d_call: NA
clone_size: NA
v_call: TRBV3-1/TRBV3-2

cdr3_nt: TGTGCCAGCAGCCGAGACACTGAAGCTTTCTTT
cdr3_aa: CASSRDTEAFF
j_call: TRBJ1-1
d_call: NA
clone_size: NA
v_call: TRBV6-5

cdr3_nt: TGTGCCAGCAGGGGGGGACAGGGGTTTCCGACTGAAAAACTGTTTTTT
cdr3_aa: CASRGGQGFPTEKLFF
j_call: TRBJ1-4
d_call: TRBD1
clone_size: NA
v_call: TRBV27

cdr3_nt: TGTGCCAGCAGCTTCGGACAGTTTAATTCACCCCTCCACTTT
cdr3_aa: CASSFGQFNSPLHF
j_call: TRBJ1-6
d_call: NA
clone_size: NA
v_call: TRBV6-2/TRBV6-3

cdr3_nt: TGTGCCAGCAGTCCCCGTGGAGGCACTGAAGCTTTCTTT
cdr3_aa: CASSPRGGTEAFF
j_call: TRBJ1-1
d_call: NA
clone_size: NA
v_call: TRBV12-3/TRBV12-4

cdr3_nt: TGCGCCAGCAGTGAGTCGAATAGGGGCTACGAGCAGTACTTC
cdr3_aa: CASSESNRGYEQYF
j_call: TRBJ2-7
d_call: NA
clone_size: few
v_call: TRBV10-1

cdr3_nt: TGTGCCATCAGTGAGTCGGGACTAGCGGGGGGGGATGAGCAGTTCTTC
cdr3_aa: CAISESGLAGGDEQFF
j_call: TRBJ2-1
d_call: TRBD2
clone_size: NA
v_call: TRBV10-3

cdr3_nt: TGCAGCGTCGGGACGGGGACACCTTTCACTGAAGCTTTCTTT
cdr3_aa: CSVGTGTPFTEAFF
j_call: TRBJ1-1
d_call: NA
clone_size: NA
v_call: TRBV29-1

cdr3_nt: TGTGCCATTTCACTAATAGGGGGCAGGGGCTATGGCTACACCTTC
cdr3_aa: CAISLIGGRGYGYTF
j_call: TRBJ1-2
d_call: TRBD1
clone_size: NA
v_call: TRBV28

cdr3_nt: TGTGCCAGCAGCTTAGGAGGGTACCAAGAGACCCAGTACTTC
cdr3_aa: CASSLGGYQETQYF
j_call: TRBJ2-5
d_call: NA
clone_size: NA
v_call: TRBV7-2

cdr3_nt: TGTGCTAGTGGCCTGAATCAGCCCCAGCATTTT
cdr3_aa: CASGLNQPQHF
j_call: TRBJ1-5
d_call: NA
clone_size: once
v_call: TRBV12-5

cdr3_nt: TGCGCCAGCAGCTTGGAACCGGGACTAGCGAGATCCTACGAGCAGTACTTC
cdr3_aa: CASSLEPGLARSYEQYF
j_call: TRBJ2-7
d_call: TRBD2
clone_size: NA
v_call: TRBV5-1

cdr3_nt: TGCAGCGTTGAATTCGGGACTAGCGGGACCGAGCAGTTCTTC
cdr3_aa: CSVEFGTSGTEQFF
j_call: TRBJ2-1
d_call: TRBD2
clone_size: few
v_call: TRBV29-1

cdr3_nt: TGTGCCAGCAGCTTAGCTTCGGACAGCTATTCACCCCTCCACTTT
cdr3_aa: CASSLASDSYSPLHF
j_call: TRBJ1-6
d_call: NA
clone_size: NA
v_call: TRBV7-9

cdr3_nt: TGCAGCGCCAGTCACCGGGATGGCTACACCTTC
cdr3_aa: CSASHRDGYTF
j_call: TRBJ1-2
d_call: NA
clone_size: NA
v_call: TRBV29-1

cdr3_nt: TGTGCCAGCAGCCTAATGGACAGGGGCGACGAGCAGTACTTC
cdr3_aa: CASSLMDRGDEQYF
j_call: TRBJ2-7
d_call: TRBD1
clone_size: few
v_call: TRBV6-5

cdr3_nt: TGTGCCAGCAGTGGGGGGGACGCGAGCTCCTATAATTCACCCCTCCACTTT
cdr3_aa: CASSGGDASSYNSPLHF
j_call: TRBJ1-6
d_call: NA
clone_size: NA
v_call: TRBV6-1

cdr3_nt: TGTGCTAGTGTTCATCCTCAGCCCCAGCATTTT
cdr3_aa: CASVHPQPQHF
j_call: TRBJ1-5
d_call: NA
clone_size: NA
v_call: TRBV12-5

cdr3_nt: TGCGCCAGCAGCCCCCGGGGGTACATGAACACTGAAGCTTTCTTT
cdr3_aa: CASSPRGYMNTEAFF
j_call: TRBJ1-1
d_call: NA
clone_size: NA
v_call: TRBV5-1

cdr3_nt: TGTGCCAGCAGTTACTCCCGACAGGGCTATGGCTACACCTTC
cdr3_aa: CASSYSRQGYGYTF
j_call: TRBJ1-2
d_call: TRBD1
clone_size: once
v_call: TRBV6-5

cdr3_nt: TGTGCCAGCAGCATGGAGGGACAGGGACACTACGAGCAGTACTTC
cdr3_aa: CASSMEGQGHYEQYF
j_call: TRBJ2-7
d_call: TRBD1
clone_size: NA
v_call: TRBV7-3

cdr3_nt: TGTGCCAGCAGCGTAGAGGGGGGGAGAGTGGAGACCCAGTACTTC
cdr3_aa: CASSVEGGRVETQYF
j_call: TRBJ2-5
d_call: NA
clone_size: NA
v_call: TRBV9

cdr3_nt: TGTGCCAGCAGCTCAACCTTGGATAGCCGGAACACTGAAGCTTTCTTT
cdr3_aa: CASSSTLDSRNTEAFF
j_call: TRBJ1-1
d_call: NA
clone_size: NA
v_call: TRBV6-2/TRBV6-3

cdr3_nt: TGTGCCAGCAGCCAATCGGGGAGCAATCAGCCCCAGCATTTT
cdr3_aa: CASSQSGSNQPQHF
j_call: TRBJ1-5
d_call: NA
clone_size: few
v_call: TRBV7-2

cdr3_nt: TGTGCCAGCAGCTTAATGCCAGCGACGAACACCGGGGAGCTGTTTTTT
cdr3_aa: CASSLMPATNTGELFF
j_call: TRBJ2-2
d_call: NA
clone_size: NA
v_call: TRBV7-3

cdr3_nt: TGTGCCAGCAGTTTATACCCCCAGGGCTTCAGCGGGGAGCTGTTTTTT
cdr3_aa: CASSLYPQGFSGELFF
j_call: TRBJ2-2
d_call: NA
clone_size: NA
v_call: TRBV28

cdr3_nt: TGTGCCAGCAGTGACAGGGCCACTAATGAAAAACTGTTTTTT
cdr3_aa: CASSDRATNEKLFF
j_call: TRBJ1-4
d_call: TRBD1
clone_size: NA
v_call: TRBV28

cdr3_nt: TGTGCCAGCAGCCCCCAACAGGGGGCTACAGATACGCAGTATTTT
cdr3_aa: CASSPQQGATDTQYF
j_call: TRBJ2-3
d_call: TRBD1
clone_size: NA
v_call: TRBV4-2

cdr3_nt: TGTGCCAGTAGTATCCCAGGGGGCGAATCTGAAGCTTTCTTT
cdr3_aa: CASSIPGGESEAFF
j_call: TRBJ1-1
d_call: TRBD1
clone_size: NA
v_call: TRBV19

cdr3_nt: TGCGCCAGCAGTGTACCCGGGACAGGGGGCGGTGGGTACGAGCAGTACTTC
cdr3_aa: CASSVPGTGGGGYEQYF
j_call: TRBJ2-7
d_call: TRBD1
clone_size: NA
v_call: TRBV10-2

cdr3_nt: TGTGCCAGCAGCTTAGGTATATTGGGACTAGCGGGAGTTCGCATTCAGTACTTC
cdr3_aa: CASSLGILGLAGVRIQYF
j_call: TRBJ2-4
d_call: TRBD2
clone_size: NA
v_call: TRBV7-8

cdr3_nt: TGTGCCAGCAGTGCACCGGGACAGGGGAACCAGCCCCAGCATTTT
cdr3_aa: CASSAPGQGNQPQHF
j_call: TRBJ1-5
d_call: TRBD1
clone_size: NA
v_call: TRBV28

cdr3_nt: TGCGCCAGCAGCTTGGTATCAGAGACCCAGTACTTC
cdr3_aa: CASSLVSETQYF
j_call: TRBJ2-5
d_call: NA
clone_size: NA
v_call: TRBV5-1

cdr3_nt: TGCAGCGTCTTGGTAGGGGCGTACGAGCAGTACTTC
cdr3_aa: CSVLVGAYEQYF
j_call: TRBJ2-7
d_call: NA
clone_size: NA
v_call: TRBV29-1

cdr3_nt: TGCGCCAGCAGCTTCACAGGGAGCACAGATACGCAGTATTTT
cdr3_aa: CASSFTGSTDTQYF
j_call: TRBJ2-3
d_call: NA
clone_size: once
v_call: TRBV5-1

cdr3_nt: TGTGCCAGCTTAAACAGGGGTTCAGATTCACCCCTCCACTTT
cdr3_aa: CASLNRGSDSPLHF
j_call: TRBJ1-6
d_call: TRBD1
clone_size: NA
v_call: TRBV6-5

cdr3_nt: TGTGCCAGCAGCTTAGACAGGGGAACTGAAGCTTTCTTT
cdr3_aa: CASSLDRGTEAFF
j_call: TRBJ1-1
d_call: TRBD1
clone_size: NA
v_call: TRBV7-8

cdr3_nt: TGCGCCAGCAGCCAAGATAAAACAGGGGAGGACGAGCAGTACTTC
cdr3_aa: CASSQDKTGEDEQYF
j_call: TRBJ2-7
d_call: NA
clone_size: NA
v_call: TRBV4-1

cdr3_nt: TGTGCCAGCAGCCTTTGGACAGGGGAATCGACTTTT
cdr3_aa: CASSLWTGESTF
j_call: TRBJ1-3
d_call: TRBD1
clone_size: NA
v_call: TRBV14

cdr3_nt: TGTGCCAGCAGCTTGTTTAGGCAGCGACCTCATGGCTACACCTTC
cdr3_aa: CASSLFRQRPHGYTF
j_call: TRBJ1-2
d_call: NA
clone_size: once
v_call: TRBV5-6

cdr3_nt: TGCGCCAGCAGCCCGACAGGGGATTTGTACGAGCAGTACTTC
cdr3_aa: CASSPTGDLYEQYF
j_call: TRBJ2-7
d_call: TRBD1
clone_size: NA
v_call: TRBV5-1

cdr3_nt: TGTGCCAGCAATAGACAGGGGAAATACGAGCAGTACTTC
cdr3_aa: CASNRQGKYEQYF
j_call: TRBJ2-7
d_call: TRBD1
clone_size: NA
v_call: TRBV6-5

cdr3_nt: TGTGCCAGCTCACCATGGGCAGCCACCTTAGAAGGTTCACCCCTCCACTTT
cdr3_aa: CASSPWAATLEGSPLHF
j_call: TRBJ1-6
d_call: NA
clone_size: NA
v_call: TRBV18

cdr3_nt: TGTGCCTGGAGCTATAACAGGGGGCAGAATCAGCCCCAGCATTTT
cdr3_aa: CAWSYNRGQNQPQHF
j_call: TRBJ1-5
d_call: TRBD1
clone_size: few
v_call: TRBV30